This passage covers 22 T cell receptor beta chains from one sample sequenced in a study of brain T cells in children with intractable seizures. Data came from immunoSEQ multiplex PCR; TCRdb stores just in-frame clones and leaves some out. The sample has 340,000 or so clones; 93% are singletons. The sample's time point: blood from clinic visit 5 months post-surgery; TSC patient then seizure free. The sample consisted of peripheral blood, taken roughly 5 months after surgery. These receptors originate from a boy in the first two years of life with tuberous sclerosis and intractable seizures.

The chain combines TRBV6-1 with TRBJ1-2; D perhaps matches TRBD1 (6 bases). Germline CDR1 MNHNS, CDR2 SASEGT. The CDR3 sequence is 14 residues long. Trimming left V 0 bases short and J 4 bases short, with 9 bases between. The CDR3 sequence: CASSEARGPYGYTF. CDR3 nucleotides: TGTGCCAGCAGTGAAGCCCGGGGGCCCTATGGCTACACCTTC.

V is TRBV7-8 and J is TRBJ2-3; D might be TRBD1 (5 bases). Looked up from germline, CDR1 is SGHVS and CDR2 is FQNEAQ. The CDR3 runs to 15 residues. V was pared by 1 base and J by 4 bases, with 12 bases between. This chain's CDR3 is CASSLGQGHSDTQYF. CDR3 nucleotides: TGTGCCAGCAGCTTAGGTCAGGGTCATTCAGATACGCAGTATTTT.

The chain employs TRBV27 and TRBJ1-1; D not resolved. Per germline, CDR1 MNHEY and CDR2 SMNVEV (reference sequence). The V end lost 11 bases, the J end lost 0 bases, and 10 bases lay between the germline ends. The CDR3 spans 12 residues. Here the CDR3 reads CAAGGLNTEAFF. The DNA for the CDR3 is TGTGCCGCCGGAGGGTTGAACACTGAAGCTTTCTTT.

The CDR3 nucleotides are TGTGCCAGCAGCCCCCCCGGGACAGGGTTGACCACTGAAGCTTTCTTT. Its translation is CASSPPGTGLTTEAFF. This rearrangement joins TRBV9 to TRBJ1-1, with 9 bases matching TRBD1. Germline V gene lookup returns CDR1 SGDLS and CDR2 YYNGEE. This CDR3 spans 16 amino acids. After removal of 4 bases from V and 4 bases from J, the junction contained 11 bases not matched to a gene.

This chain joins TRBV24-1 and TRBJ2-1, with 10 bases aligning to TRBD2. From germline, CDR1 is KGHDR and CDR2 SFDVKD. This CDR3 is built from 16 residues. The trim removed 5 bases at V and 7 bases at J, leaving 10 bases unmatched. Here the CDR3 reads CATSAPLAGAGNEQFF. In DNA, the CDR3 is TGTGCCACCAGTGCTCCTCTAGCGGGAGCTGGGAATGAGCAGTTCTTC.

This chain connects TRBV14 to TRBJ2-1, with D unclear. This CDR3 comprises 14 residues. Trimming took off 1 base at V and 9 bases at J, with 13 bases between the two ends. Looked up from germline, CDR1 is SGHDN and CDR2 is FVKESK. The CDR3 DNA sequence: TGTGCCAGCAGCCAAGCTTTAGCTGACGGTGAGCAGTTCTTC. Amino acids: CASSQALADGEQFF.

CDR3 nucleotide sequence: TGTGCCAGCAGCTTGGTAGGGACCCGGTACCAAGAGACCCAGTACTTC. Residues: CASSLVGTRYQETQYF. The chain couples TRBV5-4 to TRBJ2-5; possibly TRBD1 or TRBD2 for D (5 bases each). The CDR3 has 16 residues. The V gene lost 0 bases and the J gene lost 0 bases, with 12 bases spanning the gap. CDR1 is SGHNT and CDR2 is YYREEE in the germline V gene (reference sequence).

J is TRBJ2-3 and V is TRBV19; D unclear. The CDR3 contains 14 residues. The germline gives CDR1 LNHDA, CDR2 SQIVND (reference sequence). V was pared by 1 base and J by 4 bases, with 9 bases between. The CDR3 region is CASSIGGRPDTQYF. CDR3 in DNA: TGTGCCAGTAGTATAGGCGGCCGTCCAGATACGCAGTATTTT.

The chain joins TRBV19 to TRBJ1-2; possibly TRBD1 for D (5 bases). Germline V gene data show CDR1 as LNHDA and CDR2 as SQIVND (reference sequence). V lost 5 bases to trimming and J lost 0 bases, with 10 bases between them. The CDR3 runs 14 residues. CDR3 protein: CASSPTASNYGYTF. In DNA form, the CDR3 reads TGTGCCAGTAGTCCGACAGCCTCTAACTATGGCTACACCTTC.

The chain uses TRBV6-5 and TRBJ1-3; D ambiguous. CDR1 is MNHEY, CDR2 SVGAGI, per germline. V gave up 2 bases and J gave up 2 bases, with 7 bases separating them. CDR3 length equals 14 residues. The CDR3 DNA sequence: TGTGCCAGCAGTTACCCACCCCCTGGAAACACCATATATTTT. It yields the protein CASSYPPPGNTIYF.

The chain combines TRBV19 with TRBJ1-2; 7 bases are shared with TRBD1. This CDR3 has 14 amino acids. The junction had 5 bases not matched to a gene; V was cut back by 6 bases and J by 1 base. CDR1 is LNHDA and CDR2 is SQIVND in the germline V gene (reference sequence). The CDR3 is CASRPDRDNYGYTF. CDR3 coding DNA: TGTGCCAGTAGACCCGACAGGGATAACTATGGCTACACCTTC.

The CDR3 loop reads CAILTSGSSYEQYF. DNA for the CDR3: TGTGCCATCTTGACTAGCGGGAGCTCCTACGAGCAGTACTTC. The rearrangement links TRBV2 to TRBJ2-7; 12 nucleotides align to TRBD2. This CDR3 has 14 residues. V gave up 10 bases and J gave up 0 bases; unmatched junction bases: 4. Germline V gives CDR1 SNHLY, CDR2 FYNNEI.

The rearrangement uses TRBV10-3 and TRBJ1-2, with D unclear. V was clipped by 0 bases and J by 8 bases, with 10 bases between them. Germline V gene sequence: CDR1 ENHRY, CDR2 SYGVKD. The CDR3 has 13 residues. The CDR3 sequence is CAISESRDPGYTF. CDR3 in DNA: TGTGCCATCAGTGAGTCGCGTGATCCGGGCTACACCTTC.

The chain has TRBV4-2 and TRBJ1-2; D remains ambiguous. This CDR3 region has 15 residues. Germline values: CDR1 LGHNA, CDR2 YNFKEQ. Trimming stripped 0 bases from V and 7 bases from J, with 15 bases between. The CDR3 loop is CASSQDLRKDRGYTF. CDR3 DNA: TGTGCCAGCAGCCAAGATCTACGAAAGGACCGTGGCTACACCTTC.

The chain combines TRBV27 with TRBJ1-4, with D unclear. V was cut by 7 bases and J by 3 bases, with 18 bases left in between. This CDR3 comprises 16 residues. Per germline, CDR1 MNHEY and CDR2 SMNVEV (reference sequence). Here the CDR3 reads CASKRNREFSNEKLFF. CDR3 sequence (DNA): TGTGCCAGCAAACGGAACCGGGAGTTCTCTAATGAAAAACTGTTTTTT.

V usage is TRBV3-1 (or the pseudogene TRBV3-2) and J usage is TRBJ2-3; 7 nucleotides agree with TRBD2. The CDR3 is 16 residues long. V lost 1 base and J lost 4; bases outside the gene matches: 8. CDR1 and CDR2 (germline): LGHDT, YNNKEL (reference sequence). CDR3 coding DNA: TGTGCCAGCAGCCAAGCTAGCGGAAGGGCGGCAGATACGCAGTATTTT. The encoded protein is CASSQASGRAADTQYF.

The CDR3 sequence: CASSIIGQTNQPQHF. In DNA form, the CDR3 reads TGTGCCAGTAGTATAATTGGGCAGACCAATCAGCCCCAGCATTTT. This rearrangement joins TRBV19 to TRBJ1-5; no clear D gene. CDR3 length: 15 residues. Germline loops: CDR1 LNHDA, CDR2 SQIVND (reference sequence). V was shortened by 2 bases and J by 3 bases, with 11 bases between the two germline ends.

The gene calls are TRBV5-4 and TRBJ2-1; no reliable D call. V was shortened by 1 base and J by 8 bases, with 22 bases between the two germline ends. Germline CDR1 SGHNT, CDR2 YYREEE (reference sequence). This CDR3 comprises 17 residues. The CDR3 protein is CASSLWSFQRVAHEQFF. CDR3 coding DNA: TGTGCCAGCAGCTTGTGGTCATTCCAAAGGGTAGCACATGAGCAGTTCTTC.

V usage is TRBV19 and J usage is TRBJ1-1, with D possibly being TRBD1 (5 bases). Germline lookup yields CDR1 LNHDA and CDR2 SQIVND (reference sequence). CDR3 size: 15 residues. The germline V and J ends were trimmed by 3 bases and 2 bases, with 13 bases remaining between them. CDR3 sequence: CASSINGAGNTEAFF. Here the CDR3 DNA reads TGTGCCAGTAGTATTAATGGGGCCGGCAACACTGAAGCTTTCTTT.

This clone was counted a single time. This rearrangement joins TRBV19 to TRBJ1-6; 7 bases line up with TRBD1. This CDR3 comprises 15 residues. Unmatched junction bases numbered 9, after V lost 6 bases and J lost 7 bases. In germline, CDR1 is LNHDA, CDR2 SQIVND (reference sequence). Here the CDR3 reads CASSSSGTANSPLHF. CDR3 DNA sequence: TGTGCCAGTAGCTCTTCCGGGACAGCAAATTCACCCCTCCACTTT.

The rearrangement uses TRBV6-2 or TRBV6-3 and TRBJ2-1; D call uncertain. The CDR3 consists of 12 residues. Per the germline V gene, CDR1 is MNHEY and CDR2 is SVGEGT. The V and J ends lost 4 bases and 11 bases respectively, with 12 bases between them. This CDR3 is CASSSLSVKQFF. CDR3 sequence (DNA): TGTGCCAGCAGTTCCCTTTCAGTTAAGCAGTTCTTC.

This sequence joins TRBV11-2 and TRBJ2-1; D gene ambiguous. The length of the CDR3 is 16 residues. Germline V gene lookup returns CDR1 SGHAT and CDR2 FQNNGV. V was clipped by 3 bases and J by 0 bases, with 12 bases between them. The CDR3 DNA reads TGTGCCAGCAGCTTCGAGGCTTTGGGCTCCTACAATGAGCAGTTCTTC. Translation: CASSFEALGSYNEQFF.